Below are 11 T cell receptor beta chains sequenced from a single sample in a study of shared clonotypes between healthy human individuals. The table came from immunoSEQ multiplex PCR; TCRdb's copy has only in-frame clones and leaves some out. The profile covers about 380,000 clones, with around 96% appearing a single time and approximately 0.32% taken by the ten largest. Sequenced input: memory CD8+ T cells sorted from blood. Noted subset: CD45RO+ cells pooled with CCR7-negative TemRA cells. The receptors were gathered from a man aged 25-45 years in good health.

The chain couples TRBV30 to TRBJ2-5, with 10 bases fitting TRBD1. Losses at the gene ends were 0 bases for V and 3 bases for J; bases not matched to a gene: 4. CDR1 GTSNPN and CDR2 SVGIG come from the germline V gene (reference sequence). This CDR3 has 15 amino acids. The CDR3 spells CAWSVWGQGKETQYF. CDR3 nucleotide sequence: TGTGCCTGGAGTGTCTGGGGACAGGGGAAAGAGACCCAGTACTTC.

The genes are TRBV28 and TRBJ2-5, with D perhaps assigned TRBD1 or TRBD2 (5 bases each). CDR1 MDHEN and CDR2 SYDVKM come from the germline V gene. Trimming stripped 3 bases from V and 5 bases from J, with 13 bases between. The CDR3 has 14 residues. CDR3 sequence (DNA): TGTGCCAGCAGTTTCGGGGCACGAACGGAGACCCAGTACTTC. Amino acids: CASSFGARTETQYF.

This rearrangement joins TRBV7-2 to TRBJ2-7; 10 bases fit TRBD2. CDR3 size: 18 residues. Losses at the gene ends were 2 bases for V and 3 bases for J; bases not matched to a gene: 13. Germline loops: CDR1 SGHTA, CDR2 FQGNSA. CDR3 in amino acids: CASSLKRLAGLPSYEQYF. For the CDR3, the DNA is TGTGCCAGCAGCTTAAAGCGACTAGCGGGCCTCCCGAGCTACGAGCAGTACTTC.

The V call is TRBV6-5, the J call TRBJ1-1; 7 positions match TRBD1. V shed 6 bases and J 4 bases; nucleotides not matched to a gene: 11. Per germline, CDR1 MNHEY and CDR2 SVGAGI. The CDR3 consists of 15 residues. The CDR3 DNA reads TGTGCCAGCAGCCAGCACTGGACAGGCGGCACTGAAGCTTTCTTT. Translation: CASSQHWTGGTEAFF.

The chain joins TRBV2 to TRBJ2-7; weak D call: TRBD2 (5 bases). The CDR3 contains 13 residues. V lost 9 bases and J 0 bases, leaving 12 bases between the germline ends. Germline assignment: CDR1 SNHLY and CDR2 FYNNEI. The CDR3 here is CASVPGSSYEQYF. Written as DNA, the CDR3 is TGTGCCAGTGTCCCGGGGAGCTCCTACGAGCAGTACTTC.

This rearrangement joins TRBV11-2 to TRBJ2-1; D gene ambiguous. The CDR3 is made up of 14 amino acids. Germline V lookup: CDR1 SGHAT, CDR2 FQNNGV. The V gene lost 0 bases and the J gene lost 3 bases, with 6 bases spanning the gap. The CDR3 DNA sequence: TGTGCCAGCAGCTTAGAACCTAGCTACAATGAGCAGTTCTTC. Translated, it gives CASSLEPSYNEQFF.

Of note for this clone: Within the sample, other DNA sequences also encode this same CDR3. The gene calls are TRBV28 and TRBJ2-3; TRBD2 is a possible D gene (6 bases). Trimming stripped 5 bases from V and 0 bases from J, with 9 bases between. The CDR3 runs to 14 residues. Germline assignment: CDR1 MDHEN and CDR2 SYDVKM. CDR3 coding DNA: TGTGCCAGCAGTCCGAGCGGGAGCACAGATACGCAGTATTTT. Protein product: CASSPSGSTDTQYF.

This sequence joins TRBV30 and TRBJ1-1; 10 bases align to TRBD1. V trimming: 0 bases; J trimming: 5 bases; junction bases outside the gene matches: 9. Germline V gene sequence: CDR1 GTSNPN, CDR2 SVGIG (reference sequence). The CDR3 has 16 amino acids. This CDR3 is CAWSVPGQGLRTEAFF. The CDR3, as DNA: TGTGCCTGGAGTGTCCCGGGACAGGGGTTGAGAACTGAAGCTTTCTTT.

This chain connects TRBV6-5 to TRBJ2-3; D remains ambiguous. This CDR3 is built from 14 residues. The germline CDR1 and CDR2 sequences are MNHEY and SVGAGI. The ends were cut back, 2 bases at V and 1 base at J, with 7 bases in the middle. The CDR3 loop is CASSYRRGTDTQYF. The CDR3 DNA follows: TGTGCCAGCAGTTACCGTCGGGGCACAGATACGCAGTATTTT.

The chain combines TRBV7-2 with TRBJ2-7, with 8 nucleotides matching TRBD2. Per germline, CDR1 SGHTA and CDR2 FQGNSA. The length of the CDR3 is 18 residues. The V gene end was trimmed by 0 bases and the J gene end by 1 base; junction bases not matched to a gene: 11. The CDR3 loop reads CASSLAGLSPSGSYEQYF. CDR3 DNA: TGTGCCAGCAGCTTAGCCGGACTATCGCCTAGCGGGTCCTACGAGCAGTACTTC.

In DNA, the CDR3 is TGTGCCACTGCACACTCTGGAAACACCATATATTTT. It codes for CATAHSGNTIYF. The V and J genes are TRBV15 and TRBJ1-3, with D unresolved. V gave up 9 bases and J gave up 0 bases, with 6 bases separating them. The germline gives CDR1 LNHNV, CDR2 YYDKDF (reference sequence). The CDR3 extends over 12 amino acids.